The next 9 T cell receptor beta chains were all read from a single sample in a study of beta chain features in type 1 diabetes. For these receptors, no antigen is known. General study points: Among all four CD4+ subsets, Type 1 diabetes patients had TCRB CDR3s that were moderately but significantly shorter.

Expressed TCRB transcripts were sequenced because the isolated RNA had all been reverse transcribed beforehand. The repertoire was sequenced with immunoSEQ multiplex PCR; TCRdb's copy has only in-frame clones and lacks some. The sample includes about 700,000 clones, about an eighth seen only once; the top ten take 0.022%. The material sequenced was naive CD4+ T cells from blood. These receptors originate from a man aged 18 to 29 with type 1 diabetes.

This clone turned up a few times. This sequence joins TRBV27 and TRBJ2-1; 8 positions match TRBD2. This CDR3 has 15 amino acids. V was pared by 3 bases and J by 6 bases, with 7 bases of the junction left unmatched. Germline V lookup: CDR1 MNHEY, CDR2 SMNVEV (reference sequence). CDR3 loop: CASSFGGLASNEQFF. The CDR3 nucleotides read TGTGCCAGCAGTTTTGGAGGACTAGCATCCAATGAGCAGTTCTTC.

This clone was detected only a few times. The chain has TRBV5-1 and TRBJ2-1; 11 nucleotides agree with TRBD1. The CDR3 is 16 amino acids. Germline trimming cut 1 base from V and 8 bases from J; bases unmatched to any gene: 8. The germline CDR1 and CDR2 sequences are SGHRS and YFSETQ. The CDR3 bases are TGCGCCAGCAGCTTGCTTGGGACAGGGGGTTCGGATGAGCAGTTCTTC. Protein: CASSLLGTGGSDEQFF.

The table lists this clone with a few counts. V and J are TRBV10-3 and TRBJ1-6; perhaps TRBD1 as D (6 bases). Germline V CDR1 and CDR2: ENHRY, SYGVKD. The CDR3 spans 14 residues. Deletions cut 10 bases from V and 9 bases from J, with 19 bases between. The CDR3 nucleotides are TGTGCCACCGGCGTGGGTCAGGGGAGTTCACCCCTCCACTTT. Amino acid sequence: CATGVGQGSSPLHF.

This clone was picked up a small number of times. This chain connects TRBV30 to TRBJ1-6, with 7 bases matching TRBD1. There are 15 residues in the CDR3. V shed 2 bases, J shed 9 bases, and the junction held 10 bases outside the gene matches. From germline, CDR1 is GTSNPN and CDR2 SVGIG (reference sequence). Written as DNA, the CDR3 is TGTGCCTGGAGTTCCCCAGGGGGAGATGGTTCACCCCTCCACTTT. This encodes CAWSSPGGDGSPLHF.

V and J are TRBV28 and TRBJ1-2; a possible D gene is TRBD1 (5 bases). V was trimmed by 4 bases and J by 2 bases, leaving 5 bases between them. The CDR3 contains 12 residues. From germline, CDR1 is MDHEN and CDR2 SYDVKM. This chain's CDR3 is CASSSGNYGYTF. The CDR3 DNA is TGTGCCAGCAGTTCAGGGAACTATGGCTACACCTTC.

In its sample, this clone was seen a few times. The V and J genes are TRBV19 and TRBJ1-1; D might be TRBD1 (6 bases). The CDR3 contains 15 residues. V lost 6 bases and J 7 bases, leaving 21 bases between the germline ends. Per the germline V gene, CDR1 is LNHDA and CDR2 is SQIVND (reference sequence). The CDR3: CASRTGGAVLGEAFF. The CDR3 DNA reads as TGTGCCAGTAGGACGGGGGGCGCCGTCCTCGGTGAAGCTTTCTTT.

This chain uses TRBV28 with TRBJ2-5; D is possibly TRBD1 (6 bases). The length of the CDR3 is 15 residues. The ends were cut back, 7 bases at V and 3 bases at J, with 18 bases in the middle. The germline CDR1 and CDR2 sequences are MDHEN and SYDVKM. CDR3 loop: CASNFPTGIEETQYF. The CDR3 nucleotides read TGTGCCAGCAACTTCCCGACAGGAATCGAAGAGACCCAGTACTTC.

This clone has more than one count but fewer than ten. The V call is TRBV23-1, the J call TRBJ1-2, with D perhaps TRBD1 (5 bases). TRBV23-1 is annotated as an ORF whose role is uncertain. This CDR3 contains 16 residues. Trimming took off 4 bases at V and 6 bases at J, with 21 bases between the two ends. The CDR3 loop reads CASSRTVGQKRDGYTF. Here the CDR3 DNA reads TGCGCCAGCAGTCGAACGGTAGGACAAAAGAGGGATGGCTACACCTTC.

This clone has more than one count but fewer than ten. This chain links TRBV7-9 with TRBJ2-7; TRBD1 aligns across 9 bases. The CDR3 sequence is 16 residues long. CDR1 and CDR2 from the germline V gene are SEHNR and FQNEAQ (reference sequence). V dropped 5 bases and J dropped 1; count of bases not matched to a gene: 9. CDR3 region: CASSPGTGKTSYEQYF. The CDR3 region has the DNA TGTGCCAGCAGCCCCGGGACAGGGAAAACATCCTACGAGCAGTACTTC.